The rows below give T cell receptor beta chains drawn from one sample of a study of T-cell memory formation after mild COVID-19. TCRdb reanalysed the 5' RACE reads using MiXCR and keeps one entry per CDR3 protein. Of hundreds of thousands of distinct CDR3 sequences in the sample, around 15% are singletons; the top ten hold around 22%. Sequencing input: PBMCs or a T cell subset sorted from them (not recorded which). These receptors were obtained from a man aged 18 to 29 who had mild COVID-19 (a few samples of this study predate the infection). Cell type and time point are not known. Each CDR3 is given with its conserved first and last residue. The D gene is left open where the match is weak. Size values are once, few and many counts, or a class for expanded clones, and some rows have none.

V gene	J gene	D gene	clone size	CDR3 DNA	CDR3 protein
TRBV18	TRBJ1-5	-	-	TGTGCCAGCTCAGGGGCCTTCAATCAGCCCCAGCATTTT	CASSGAFNQPQHF
TRBV7-9	TRBJ1-1	TRBD1	-	TGTGCCAGCAGCGCAGGGGGTGAGGACACTGAAGCTTTCTTT	CASSAGGEDTEAFF
TRBV6-2/TRBV6-3	TRBJ2-1	-	-	TGTGCCAGCAGTCTCTACAGGTACAATGAGCAGTTCTTC	CASSLYRYNEQFF
TRBV28	TRBJ1-2	-	-	TGTGCCAGCAGTTTATTCAGCAGGGCCCTTGGCTACACCTTC	CASSLFSRALGYTF
TRBV4-2	TRBJ2-3	TRBD2	few	TGTGCCAGCAGCCAAGATCGGCTAGCGGGGGCTCGGGTAGATACGCAGTATTTT	CASSQDRLAGARVDTQYF
TRBV20-1	TRBJ2-2	TRBD2	few	TGCAGTGCTAGAGGAGGACTAGCGGGGCCCGGGGAGCTGTTTTTT	CSARGGLAGPGELFF
TRBV24-1	TRBJ2-1	TRBD1	many	TGTGCCACCAGTGATTACGGGACAGGGAATGAGCAGTTCTTC	CATSDYGTGNEQFF
TRBV5-1	TRBJ1-5	-	few	TGCGCCAGCAGCTTGGGGGGCGCAGGGTGGGATCAGCCCCAGCATTTT	CASSLGGAGWDQPQHF
TRBV5-1	TRBJ2-5	-	few	TGCGCCAGCAGCTTGGGACGGAGATTCGAAGAGACCCAGTACTTC	CASSLGRRFEETQYF
TRBV5-1	TRBJ2-3	-	-	TGCGCCAGCAGTCTCGCGGTCAGCACAGATACGCAGTATTTT	CASSLAVSTDTQYF
TRBV19	TRBJ1-4	TRBD1	once	TGTGCCGCTGGGACAGGGGAAAAACTGTTTTTT	CAAGTGEKLFF
TRBV6-2/TRBV6-3	TRBJ2-7	TRBD2	-	TGTGCCAGCAGACCCCGGACTAGCCGATCCTACGAGCAGTACTTC	CASRPRTSRSYEQYF
TRBV16	TRBJ1-2	-	-	TGTGCCAGCAGCCATGACAGGAGTAGTGGCTACACCTTC	CASSHDRSSGYTF
TRBV5-1	TRBJ1-1	-	-	TGCGCCAGCAGCCCACGTGGACACGACAACACTGAAGCTTTCTTT	CASSPRGHDNTEAFF
TRBV5-1	TRBJ2-3	-	few	TGCGCCAGCAGCTTGGGGCACAACACAGATACGCAGTATTTT	CASSLGHNTDTQYF
TRBV18	TRBJ2-7	-	-	TGTGCCAGCTCACCAGATGTCCTCCGCGGCGAGCAGTACTTC	CASSPDVLRGEQYF
TRBV7-9	TRBJ1-2	-	-	TGTGCCAGCACTCGCCCGGGAAACGAGCGTGGCTACACCTTC	CASTRPGNERGYTF
TRBV5-1	TRBJ2-2	-	many	TGCGCCAGCAGACCCAAACCGACGGGGGAGCTGTTTTTT	CASRPKPTGELFF
TRBV18	TRBJ2-7	-	many	TGTGCCAGCTCACCGGCTGGGGCAGGGGTGTTGTACGAGCAGTACTTC	CASSPAGAGVLYEQYF
TRBV20-1	TRBJ1-5	-	-	TGCAGTGCTAGAGAGGCCATGAGGCAGCCCCAGCATTTT	CSAREAMRQPQHF
TRBV18	TRBJ2-3	TRBD2	-	TGTGCCAGCTCACCCGAGCGGGGGGTCGCTCCCACAGATACGCAGTATTTT	CASSPERGVAPTDTQYF
TRBV7-2	TRBJ2-5	TRBD1	few	TGTGCCAGCAGCTTTTCCTTCGACAGGGGGCGAGGAGAGACCCAGTACTTC	CASSFSFDRGRGETQYF
TRBV3-1	TRBJ2-1	-	-	TGTGCCAGCAGCCCGGGGGGGGGACAGGGTCTGAATGAGCAGTTCTTC	CASSPGGGQGLNEQFF
TRBV7-2	TRBJ2-1	TRBD2	few	TGTGCCAGCAGCTTTAGCGGGACTGACACTTTCTACAATGAGCAGTTCTTC	CASSFSGTDTFYNEQFF
TRBV6-5	TRBJ2-1	-	many	TGTGCCAGCAGACCAGACTGGAGCTCCTACAATGAGCAGTTCTTC	CASRPDWSSYNEQFF
TRBV7-2	TRBJ2-1	-	few	TGTGCCAGCAGCTTAGGTCGGGGGGCCTCCAATGAGCAGTTCTTC	CASSLGRGASNEQFF
TRBV6-5	TRBJ2-3	-	-	TGTGCCAGCAGCCGAGCCGCTCCCAGCACAGATACGCAGTATTTT	CASSRAAPSTDTQYF
TRBV20-1	TRBJ1-1	-	-	TGCAGTGCTAGAGATGCCTATCCTGAAGCTTTCTTT	CSARDAYPEAFF
TRBV4-3	TRBJ2-3	-	many	TGCGCCAGCAGCCAAGACACGGCCGGGGGGCTGATCACAGATACGCAGTATTTT	CASSQDTAGGLITDTQYF
TRBV2	TRBJ2-3	-	-	TGTGCCAGCAGGGCCGGGACCACCAGCACAGATACGCAGTATTTT	CASRAGTTSTDTQYF
TRBV30	TRBJ2-2	TRBD1	-	TGTGCTTGGACAGGGTACGGCACCGGGGAGCTGTTTTTT	CAWTGYGTGELFF
TRBV4-2	TRBJ1-2	-	few	TGTGCCAGCAGCCAAGGAGTCAGTCTCAACTATGGCTACACCTTC	CASSQGVSLNYGYTF
TRBV6-5	TRBJ2-5	TRBD2	-	TGTGCCAGCAGTTACTCGGGGGTAGCGGGGACCCAGTACTTC	CASSYSGVAGTQYF
TRBV7-2	TRBJ2-3	-	many	TGTGCCAGCACCTTTCAAGTCACAGATACGCAGTATTTT	CASTFQVTDTQYF
TRBV12-5	TRBJ1-6	TRBD1	few	TGTGCTAGTGGTTTCGAGCAGGGGGCTCAAAGATCACCCCTCCACTTT	CASGFEQGAQRSPLHF
TRBV7-9	TRBJ2-1	TRBD2	few	TGTGCCAGCAGCCACTCTATCGGGACTAGCGGGGGCCATGAGCAGTTCTTC	CASSHSIGTSGGHEQFF
TRBV13	TRBJ2-5	-	few	TGTGCCAGCAGCGGCCGGGACGGCGAAGAGACCCAGTACTTC	CASSGRDGEETQYF